The 10 T cell receptor beta chains listed next were all sequenced from one sample in a study of CD8 T cells in ankylosing spondylitis. TCRdb itself ran the 5' RACE reads through MiXCR, one entry per CDR3 protein. This table has about 250,000 distinct CDR3 sequences, approximately 30% appearing once. Sequenced sample: blood, either unsorted or a sorted T cell fraction (not recorded which). Source of these receptors: a male donor with ankylosing spondylitis or in good health (not recorded which).

The rearrangement uses TRBV12-3 or TRBV12-4 and TRBJ2-5; 7 bases are a match to TRBD2. V trimming: 3 bases; J trimming: 9 bases; junction bases outside the gene matches: 10. The CDR3 loop spans 14 amino acids. The CDR3 protein is CASSFTTEGRAQYF. The CDR3 coding sequence is TGTGCCAGCAGTTTTACGACAGAGGGGAGGGCCCAGTACTTC.

This clonotype was seen a handful of times. The chain is built from TRBV29-1 and TRBJ2-3, with D hard to call. The CDR3 contains 12 residues. CDR1 and CDR2 (germline): SQVTM, ANQGSEA. The germline V and J ends were trimmed by 7 bases and 1 base, with 9 bases remaining between them. As DNA, the CDR3 is TGCAGCGACGGAGAGGGCACAGATACGCAGTATTTT. This codes for CSDGEGTDTQYF.

This clonotype appeared a few times. The chain employs TRBV12-3 or TRBV12-4 and TRBJ2-2; D is ambiguous. Trimming stripped 4 bases from V and 6 bases from J, with 6 bases between. This CDR3 is built from 12 residues. The CDR3 region has the DNA TGTGCCAGCAGTTCTGGTTCCGGGGAGCTGTTTTTT. Translated, it gives CASSSGSGELFF.

This clonotype appeared a few times. The chain carries TRBV7-2 and TRBJ2-3; D uncertain. The CDR3 sequence is 14 residues long. CDR1 and CDR2 from the germline V gene are SGHTA and FQGNSA. The V and J ends lost 5 bases and 4 bases respectively, with 13 bases between them. The CDR3 protein is CASSLSLPSDTQYF. The CDR3 DNA reads as TGTGCCAGCAGCCTGAGTCTTCCCTCAGATACGCAGTATTTT.

To note about this clonotype: The junction does not match germline at one end; this may be a read error. The gene calls are TRBV7-8 and TRBJ2-3; D uncertain. The CDR3 covers 14 residues. From germline, CDR1 is SGHVS and CDR2 FQNEAQ. The CDR3 loop reads CASSLAPSTYTQYF. The CDR3 region has the DNA TGTGCCAGCAGCTTGGCCCCCAGCACATATACGCAGTATTTT.

The V call is TRBV29-1, the J call TRBJ2-2, with TRBD2 identical over 8 bases. The germline V gene has CDR1 SQVTM and CDR2 ANQGSEA. The CDR3 loop spans 15 amino acids. Unmatched junction bases numbered 8, after V lost 6 bases and J lost 2 bases. CDR3 DNA: TGCAGCGTGACCCCAGCGGGGGATAACACCGGGGAGCTGTTTTTT. Translated, it gives CSVTPAGDNTGELFF.

This clonotype came up a few times. This sequence joins TRBV20-1 and TRBJ1-5; 9 nucleotides agree with TRBD1. The CDR3 runs 13 residues. The V and J ends lost 6 bases and 7 bases, in that order; junction bases with no gene match: 7. Per germline, CDR1 DFQATT and CDR2 SNEGSKA (reference sequence). CDR3 coding DNA: TGCAGTGCGAAGACAGGGGGAAGGCAGCCCCAGCATTTT. Translating gives CSAKTGGRQPQHF.

CDR3 in amino acids: CASSRGRAGEQYF. As DNA, the CDR3 is TGTGCCAGCAGCCGGGGACGGGCGGGAGAGCAGTACTTC. The chain recombines TRBV3-1 with TRBJ2-7, with D possibly matching TRBD2 (6 bases). Germline CDR1 is LGHDT and CDR2 is YNNKEL (reference sequence). V shed 4 bases and J shed 7 bases, with 14 bases lying between them. The CDR3 runs to 13 residues.

This clonotype occurred a few times. The chain uses TRBV4-1 and TRBJ2-4; no clear D gene. This CDR3 spans 15 amino acids. CDR1 and CDR2 from the germline V gene are MGHRA and YSYEKL. Deletions cut 0 bases from V and 4 bases from J, with 10 bases between. This CDR3 is CASSQDRTAKNIQYF. The DNA for the CDR3 is TGCGCCAGCAGCCAAGACCGGACGGCAAAAAACATTCAGTACTTC.

The J gene is TRBJ2-1, the V gene TRBV5-6, with 7 positions matching TRBD1. After removal of 5 bases from V and 3 bases from J, the junction contained 8 bases not matched to a gene. CDR3 length: 15 amino acids. CDR1 SGHDT and CDR2 YYEEEE come from the germline V gene. CDR3: CASRLDRLFYNEQFF. CDR3 sequence (DNA): TGTGCCAGCAGACTGGACAGGTTGTTCTACAATGAGCAGTTCTTC.